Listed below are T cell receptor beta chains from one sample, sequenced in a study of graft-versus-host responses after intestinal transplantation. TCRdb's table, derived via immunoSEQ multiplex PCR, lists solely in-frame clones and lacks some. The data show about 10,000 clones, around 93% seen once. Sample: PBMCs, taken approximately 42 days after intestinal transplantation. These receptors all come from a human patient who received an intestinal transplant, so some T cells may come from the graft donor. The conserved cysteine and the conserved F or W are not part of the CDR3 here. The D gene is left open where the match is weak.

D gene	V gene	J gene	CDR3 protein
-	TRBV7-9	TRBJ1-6	ASSGGAAVRPYNSPLH
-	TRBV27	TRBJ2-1	ASSLGAGYNEQF
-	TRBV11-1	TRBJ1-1	ASSNSGTRAF
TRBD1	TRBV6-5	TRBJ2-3	ASRQTGGLTDTQY
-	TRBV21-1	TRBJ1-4	ASSKGGPGAIGANEKLF
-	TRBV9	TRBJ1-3	ASSAWLPSSGNTIY
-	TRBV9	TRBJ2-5	ASSPPGAYQETQY
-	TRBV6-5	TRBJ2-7	ASSYSYQGPYEQY
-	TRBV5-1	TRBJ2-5	ASSRLWGRGQETQY
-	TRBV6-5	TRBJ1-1	ASSYGRLNTEAF
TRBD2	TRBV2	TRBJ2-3	ASSKKRAGGLDTQY
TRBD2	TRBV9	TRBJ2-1	ASSVGGTSGFNEQF
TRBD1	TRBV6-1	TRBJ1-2	ASSVGTGGLYYGYT
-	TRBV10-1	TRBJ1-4	ASSAAGNEKLF
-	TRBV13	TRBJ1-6	ASSLARPLNSPLH
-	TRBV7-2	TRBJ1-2	ASSCSYRDGKIYGYT
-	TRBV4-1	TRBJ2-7	ASSQEAHRSYEQY
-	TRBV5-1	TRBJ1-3	ASSLLEGWAGNTIY
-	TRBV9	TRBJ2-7	ASSVEGRSSYEQY
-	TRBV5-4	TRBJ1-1	ASSLGTVNTEAF
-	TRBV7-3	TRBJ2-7	ASSPTGDGTYEQY
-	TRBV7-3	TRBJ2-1	ASSLTGGQQF